The present TCR beta chain was sequenced within a study of shared clonotypes between healthy human individuals. The overall study: Researchers assigned three CD4 naive, three CD4 memory, two CD8 naive and one CD8 memory plate to each donor.

Sequencing used immunoSEQ multiplex PCR; TCRdb keeps in-frame clones, though not all of them. The table lists some 1.4 million clones, around 95% of them singletons. The donor population consisted of healthy HIV-negative adults with no recent acute infections or vaccinations. CDR3 length equals 14 residues. The germline V gene has CDR1 MDHEN and CDR2 SYDVKM. V shed 4 bases and J shed 1 base, with 7 bases lying between them. The rearrangement joins TRBV28 to TRBJ2-2; no clear D. Sequencing used naive CD4+ T cells sorted from blood. Subset reported: CD45RA+ positively selected. This clonotype originated in a man aged 30-40 years in good health. Here the CDR3 DNA reads TGTGCCAGCAGTTGGTTACTGAACACCGGGGAGCTGTTTTTT. It translates to CASSWLLNTGELFF.